This TCR beta chain was captured by sequencing in a study of blood T cell repertoires in COVID-19. Study background: T cells, B-cell-depleted T cells, or PBMCs provided the cDNA or gDNA that served as material.

The authors' processing: Nucleated cell counts were estimated from reference gene primer amplification. The data were produced by immunoSEQ multiplex PCR, yet TCRdb's version contains in-frame clones alone and is incomplete. V, J and clone size derive from that table, while D and trimming were established from the DNA sequence. The data hold fewer than 350,000 clones, with 70% to 90% observed a single time. Germline assignment: CDR1 KGHDR and CDR2 SFDVKD. J was trimmed by 5 bases and V by 4 bases; bases with no gene match: 7. This CDR3 is 16 amino acids long. The origin of this receptor is a woman in her forties who had recovered from COVID-19. The sequenced material came from PBMCs or T cells enriched from blood (not recorded which). V and J are TRBV24-1 and TRBJ2-1, with TRBD2 matching 10 bases. The DNA for the CDR3 is TGTGCCACCAGTGAGAGCGGGAGGGCCCACGACAATGAGCAGTTCTTC. Translated: CATSESGRAHDNEQFF.